Each of the 2 T cell receptor beta chains below was sequenced from the same sample in a study of T cells in Graves' hyperthyroidism and ophthalmopathy. Using RNA transcripts as the source, TCR beta CDR3 regions were amplified. In the first-round RT-PCR of the TCR CDR3, the HTBI primer set was used. TCRdb re-analysed the multiplex PCR reads in MiXCR, keeping a single row per CDR3 protein. The table lists about 350,000 distinct CDR3 sequences, roughly 18% of them singletons. The specimen was blood. These receptors were obtained from a middle-aged woman with Graves' ophthalmopathy.

This clonotype was observed at least ten times. The chain recombines TRBV5-1 with TRBJ1-1; 9 bases match TRBD1. Germline CDR1 reads SGHRS; CDR2 reads YFSETQ. This CDR3 has 14 residues. The ends lost 3 bases at V and 5 bases at J; junction bases unmatched: 5. CDR3 in DNA: TGCGCCAGCAGCTCTCTACAGGGGGCTACTGAAGCTTTCTTT. Its protein product is CASSSLQGATEAFF.

This clonotype was seen at least ten times. The V gene is TRBV10-3, the J gene TRBJ2-7, with 8 bases aligning to TRBD1. The J segment lost 4 bases and the V segment lost 7 bases, leaving 6 bases of the junction unmatched. Germline V gene data show CDR1 as ENHRY and CDR2 as SYGVKD. The CDR3 loop spans 13 amino acids. CDR3 protein: CAITGTGVYEQYF. The CDR3 nucleotides read TGTGCCATCACCGGGACAGGCGTTTACGAGCAGTACTTC.